This TCR beta chain was found in a study of post-analysis software for immune sequencing data. Across the study: Multiple sclerosis in the patients followed relapsing-remitting, secondary progressive and progressive-relapsing courses.

Sequencing libraries made from TCR beta cDNA carried unique molecular identifiers. One entry per CDR3 protein, called by TCRdb with MiXCR from the PCR reads. Among fewer than 900,000 distinct CDR3 sequences listed, just over 45% were seen once. Overall study results and limits: Strong same-batch co-clustering of samples appeared with F measure clustering. Comparison of patients with controls showed about 5 TRBV segments more frequent in patients, TRBV5-6, TRBV5-1 and TRBV20-1 among them.

In regard to this clonotype: Its antigen is not known.

J gave up 3 bases and V 3 bases, and 15 bases lay outside the gene matches. Germline CDR1 reads DFQATT; CDR2 reads SNEGSKA (reference sequence). The CDR3 has 17 residues. Specimen: blood. The chain uses TRBV20-1 and TRBJ2-3; TRBD1 matches at 7 bases. The receptor was derived from a girl under 18 with multiple sclerosis. CDR3 coding DNA: TGCAGTGCTAGCCCCCCCGTGGAACAGGGGAATACAGATACGCAGTATTTT. Translated: CSASPPVEQGNTDTQYF.